The 8 T cell receptor beta chains listed next were all sequenced from one sample in a study of patients and donors after allogeneic stem cell transplantation. TCRdb reprocessed the RT-PCR reads with MiXCR, giving one entry per CDR3 protein. The table includes over 150,000 distinct CDR3 sequences, around two fifths detected once. The sequenced sample was blood, either unsorted or a sorted T cell fraction (not recorded which). All receptors come from a human donor who was either an allogeneic HSCT recipient or a stem cell or donor lymphocyte infusion donor (not recorded which). It is not recorded whose cells these are; they may come from a transplant donor.

The chain has TRBV6-5 and TRBJ2-2; 11 bases match TRBD2. With 5 bases clipped from V and 5 bases from J, the junction kept 7 bases outside the gene matches. From germline, CDR1 is MNHEY and CDR2 SVGAGI. The CDR3 covers 16 residues. CDR3 region: CASSPPGLAGTGELFF. For the CDR3, the DNA is TGTGCCAGCAGTCCCCCTGGACTAGCGGGTACCGGGGAGCTGTTTTTT.

This clonotype was detected a few times. The chain joins TRBV20-1 to TRBJ1-2; TRBD1 is a possible D gene (6 bases). This CDR3 region has 15 residues. In germline, CDR1 is DFQATT, CDR2 SNEGSKA (reference sequence). V was trimmed by 3 bases and J by 8 bases, leaving 22 bases between them. The CDR3 nucleotides are TGCAGTGCTAGCCAGAGATTACAGGGACGCGGAGGCTACACCTTC. It encodes CSASQRLQGRGGYTF.

This clonotype appeared a few times. The gene calls are TRBV18 and TRBJ1-3; possible D gene TRBD1, 5 bases. The V and J ends lost 2 bases and 0 bases respectively, with 20 bases between them. This CDR3 is 19 amino acids long. Germline assignment: CDR1 KGHSH and CDR2 LQKENI. The chain's CDR3 is CASSPIPGWNALSGNTIYF. The CDR3 DNA reads TGTGCCAGCTCACCAATCCCAGGGTGGAACGCTCTCTCTGGAAACACCATATATTTT. Together with reference TRBV18 and TRBJ1-3, the CDR3 gives the full variable domain: NAGVMQNPRHLVRRRGQEARLRCSPMKGHSHVYWYRQLPEEGLKFMVYLQKENIIDESGMPKERFSAEFPKEGPSILRIQQVVRGDSAAYFCASSPIPGWNALSGNTIYFGEGSWLTVV.

This clonotype was counted ten times or more. The genes are TRBV5-1 and TRBJ2-2, with 12 bases aligning to TRBD2. Trimming removed 2 bases from V and 5 bases from J; junction bases left unmatched: 1. The germline CDR1 and CDR2 sequences are SGHRS and YFSETQ. CDR3 length: 15 amino acids. CDR3 nucleotides: TGCGCCAGCAGCTTAGGGACTAGCGGGACCGGGGAGCTGTTTTTT. It encodes CASSLGTSGTGELFF.

This rearrangement joins TRBV2 to TRBJ1-1, with D possibly TRBD1 on 6 matching bases. The CDR3 has 15 residues. Germline CDR1 reads SNHLY; CDR2 reads FYNNEI. V dropped 3 bases and J dropped 0 bases, with 11 bases sitting between them. The CDR3: CASSDEGGMNTEAFF. CDR3 in DNA: TGTGCCAGCAGTGATGAGGGGGGGATGAACACTGAAGCTTTCTTT. The full variable domain, in which reference TRBV2 and TRBJ1-1 provide the parts outside the CDR3, is EPEVTQTPSHQVTQMGQEVILRCVPISNHLYFYWYRQILGQKVEFLVSFYNNEISEKSEIFDDQFSVERPDGSNFTLKIRSTKLEDSAMYFCASSDEGGMNTEAFFGQGTRLTVV.

The rearrangement links TRBV3-1 to TRBJ1-1; 8 nucleotides line up with TRBD1. The CDR3 is made up of 21 amino acids. Germline lookup yields CDR1 LGHDT and CDR2 YNNKEL (reference sequence). After removal of 5 bases from V and 3 bases from J, the junction contained 26 bases not matched to a gene. The CDR3 DNA reads TGTGCCAGCAGCTCCCACGGTTGGACAGGGAAGGAGGACCGTGTGGACACTGAAGCTTTCTTT. Amino acid sequence: CASSSHGWTGKEDRVDTEAFF. Full variable domain (rest looked up from reference TRBV3-1 and TRBJ1-1): DTAVSQTPKYLVTQMGNDKSIKCEQNLGHDTMYWYKQDSKKFLKIMFSYNNKELIINETVPNRFSPKSPDKAHLNLHINSLELGDSAVYFCASSSHGWTGKEDRVDTEAFFGQGTRLTVV.

A few counts support this clonotype. The rearrangement links TRBV4-3 to TRBJ1-5, with TRBD1 identical over 7 bases. The junction had 14 bases not matched to a gene; V was cut back by 0 bases and J by 6 bases. The CDR3 totals 18 residues. CDR1 and CDR2 from the germline V gene are LGHNA and YSLEER. CDR3 sequence (DNA): TGCGCCAGCAGCCAAGAACTGCCCACGGCCAACAGGGGTCAGCCCCAGCATTTT. Amino acids: CASSQELPTANRGQPQHF.

This clonotype turned up a few times. The rearrangement links TRBV20-1 to TRBJ1-5; weak D call: TRBD1 (5 bases). CDR3 size: 15 residues. CDR1 and CDR2 (germline): DFQATT, SNEGSKA (reference sequence). V was clipped by 6 bases and J by 6 bases, with 21 bases between them. DNA of the CDR3: TGCAGTGCCCGAGAGGGGTGGGTATCCGGTCAGCCCCAGCATTTT. Protein sequence: CSAREGWVSGQPQHF.